This TCR beta chain originates from a study of T cells after yellow fever vaccination. The V segment lost 6 bases and the J segment 4 bases; nucleotides outside the gene matches: 9. The CDR3 spans 16 residues. The germline V gene encodes CDR1 SGHKS and CDR2 YYEKEE (reference sequence). Each CDR3 protein gets one entry after TCRdb re-called the 5' RACE reads with MiXCR. In the table there are under 700,000 distinct CDR3 sequences, around 16% of which are singletons. This material consisted of PBMCs, taken 5 to 6 days after the first yellow fever vaccination. The gene calls are TRBV5-5 and TRBJ2-3, with 12 nucleotides matching TRBD2. This sequence originates from a man aged 18 to 29 who received the YFV17D yellow fever vaccine. The CDR3 reads CASIRLTSGSADTQYF. In nucleotides, the CDR3 is TGTGCCAGCATCCGATTGACTAGCGGGAGTGCAGATACGCAGTATTTT.